This TCR beta chain was observed in a study of OX40 agonist ivuxolimab in advanced cancers. Turning to the study itself: Those enrolled were less than 85% male, with a mean age of roughly 60 years and ages from roughly 23 to 79.

Sequencing used immunoSEQ multiplex PCR; TCRdb keeps in-frame clones, though not all of them. The table includes roughly 35,000 clones, around 84% detected once. Overall study findings and caveats: Among the lowest peripheral clonal expansion occurred in 0.1-3.0 mg/kg partial responders. Determination of antigen specificity was not performed for the expanded peripheral T cells. The average count of expanded clones was higher among CD8+ T cells than among CD4+.

Turning to this clone: As yet, its antigen is unknown.

V was pared by 2 bases and J by 2 bases, with 13 bases between. CDR1 and CDR2 from the germline V gene are SGHTA and FQGNSA. CDR3 length: 16 residues. This sequence was found in an adult with an advanced solid tumor such as melanoma, head and neck, liver or kidney cancer. The starting material was CD4+ or CD8+ T cells sorted from blood, obtained in a trial of the OX40 agonist ivuxolimab. This rearrangement joins TRBV7-2 to TRBJ2-1; D ambiguous. In DNA form, the CDR3 reads TGTGCCAGCAGCTTAAATTCGGCTCTGCCCTACAATGAGCAGTTCTTC. This gives the protein CASSLNSALPYNEQFF.